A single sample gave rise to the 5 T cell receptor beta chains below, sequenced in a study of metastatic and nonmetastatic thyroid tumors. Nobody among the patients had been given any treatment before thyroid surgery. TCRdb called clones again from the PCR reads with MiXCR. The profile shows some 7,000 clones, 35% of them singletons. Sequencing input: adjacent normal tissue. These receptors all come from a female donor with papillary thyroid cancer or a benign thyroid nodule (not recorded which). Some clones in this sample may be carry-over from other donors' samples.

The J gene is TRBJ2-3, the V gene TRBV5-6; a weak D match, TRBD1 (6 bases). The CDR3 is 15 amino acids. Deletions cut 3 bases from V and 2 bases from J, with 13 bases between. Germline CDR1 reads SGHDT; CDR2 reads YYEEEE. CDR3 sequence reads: CASSSRTVLTDTQYF. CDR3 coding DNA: TGTGCCAGCAGCTCGCGGACAGTGCTCACAGATACGCAGTATTTT. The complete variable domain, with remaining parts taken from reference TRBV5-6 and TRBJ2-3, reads DAGVTQSPTHLIKTRGQQVTLRCSPKSGHDTVSWYQQALGQGPQFIFQYYEEEERQRGNFPDRFSGHQFPNYSSELNVNALLLGDSALYLCASSSRTVLTDTQYFGPGTRLTVL.

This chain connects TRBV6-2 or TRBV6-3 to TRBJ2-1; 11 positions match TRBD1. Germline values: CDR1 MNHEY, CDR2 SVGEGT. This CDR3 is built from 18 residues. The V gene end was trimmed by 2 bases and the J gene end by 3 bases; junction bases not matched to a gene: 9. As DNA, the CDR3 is TGTGCCAGCAGTTACGAGGGACAGGGGGTATCGGGCTACAATGAGCAGTTCTTC. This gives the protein CASSYEGQGVSGYNEQFF.

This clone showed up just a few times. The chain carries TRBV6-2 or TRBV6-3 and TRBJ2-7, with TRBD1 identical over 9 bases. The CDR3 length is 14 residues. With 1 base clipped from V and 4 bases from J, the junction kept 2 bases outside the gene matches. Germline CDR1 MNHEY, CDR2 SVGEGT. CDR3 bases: TGTGCCAGCAGTTACTATGGACAGGGGTACGAGCAGTACTTC. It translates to CASSYYGQGYEQYF.

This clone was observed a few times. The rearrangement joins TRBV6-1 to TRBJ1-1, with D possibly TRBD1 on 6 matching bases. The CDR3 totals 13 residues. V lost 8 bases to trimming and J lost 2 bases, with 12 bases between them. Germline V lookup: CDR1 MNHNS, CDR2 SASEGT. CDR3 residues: CASYREINTEAFF. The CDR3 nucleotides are TGTGCCAGCTACAGGGAGATTAACACTGAAGCTTTCTTT.

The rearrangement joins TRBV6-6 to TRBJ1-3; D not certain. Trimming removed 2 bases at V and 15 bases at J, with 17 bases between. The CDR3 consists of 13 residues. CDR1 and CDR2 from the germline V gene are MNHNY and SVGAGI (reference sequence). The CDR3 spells CASSYTQRVAPYF. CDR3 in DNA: TGTGCCAGCAGTTACACACAGCGGGTAGCCCCATATTTT.